This T cell receptor beta chain stems from a study of cytomegalovirus exposure and HLA in healthy donors (TCRdb year 2017). About the investigation overall: According to a later analysis, the 110 or so validation repertoires were produced on the same platform as the 666 repertoires of the first cohort. High-throughput TCR immunosequencing, statistical association of individual TCRs with disease status, and machine learning were combined to predict cytomegalovirus infection status. A separate validation cohort of 100 to 150 different subjects was used in addition to the roughly 620-subject first cohort. The aim of the study was to test whether cataloging public T cell receptors could identify signatures of past pathogen exposure.

About this clone: Its target antigen remains unknown. No base qualities exist here, and no much larger clone lies one base off it.

The library was made by the immunoSEQ multiplex PCR assay. The study's own analysis went as follows. A statistical classification framework was built to diagnose cytomegalovirus status from the catalog of TCR beta chain sequences. The table was pulled from immuneACCESS by TCRdb, which kept in-frame rearrangements only. Such tables lose some clones; where checked, under half of the loss comes from unresolved V genes, and the rest has no known cause. The V and J calls and clone size come from that table; D and trimming were worked out from the DNA. The sample contains approximately 300,000 clones, 86% of them found a single time. The ten biggest clones cover under 0.85% of the sample. The full study reports these points: In a later analysis, TCRs clustered in the first cohort were found to also tend to co-occur in the roughly 110 validation repertoires, with approximately 95% of cluster scores above 0. It was suggested by the authors that the approach could potentially be generalized to other disease states and immunological phenotypes. Across donors, most TCR sequences were observed very rarely, whereas some public TCRs were present in many individuals. A few of the identified cytomegalovirus-associated TCR beta chains were confirmed in vitro to be specific for cytomegalovirus antigens. The validation cohort had no HLA typing available for a later analysis, so co-occurrence within that cohort was assessed over all 120 repertoires. The classifier was reported to diagnose cytomegalovirus status with high specificity and sensitivity in both the original and validation cohorts. A total of 150 to 200 TCR beta chains were listed by the study as associated with cytomegalovirus.

Based on the germline V gene, the CDR1 and CDR2 sequences are MNHEY and SVGAGI. V sheds 0 bases and J sheds 1 base, leaving 12 bases between their ends. Including cysteine and phenylalanine, the CDR3 has 16 amino acids. Only CDR3 DNA is held: 48 bases, read in frame from base 1. The donors were included in the validation cohort of some 120 subjects, a group kept apart from the roughly 670-subject first cohort. The sequence was obtained from a woman between 18 and 29 years old in good health and CMV-seronegative. The chain employs TRBV6-5 and TRBJ1-1; no D gene call is confident. The sample consisted of PBMCs. The nucleotide sequence is TGTGCCAGCAGTTACTCCCCCTCAACATGGAACACTGAAGCTTTCTTT. Its amino acids are CASSYSPSTWNTEAFF.